This T cell receptor (beta chain) came from a study of T cells in women clearing cervical HPV infection (dated by TCRdb to the late 2010s). Regarding the research as a whole: The cases were some 25 women with histologically confirmed HPV16-related CIN3 or worse, and 2 of these cases were invasive cancers. Median age was about 35 years in cases versus less than 40 in controls, and baseline characteristics did not differ significantly. In the parent cohort, some 9,900 women aged 18 or older were enrolled in Guanacaste, Costa Rica, during about 1993 to 1995 and then followed for seven years. Five blinded duplicates per group were added as quality controls, so that roughly 60 samples were obtained: roughly 50 participants and 10 replicates. Nested within Costa Rica's Guanacaste HPV Natural History Study, an exploratory proof-of-principle case-control study compared TCR repertoires across cervical HPV16 outcomes. Cases and controls were matched on age within five years and on year of sample collection. For cases, the median interval between lesion detection and blood sampling was around 150 days, with an interquartile range of roughly 85 to 220 days. Since HLA typing was available for only a few women, HLA type could not be ruled out as a confounder. The controls were 25 to 30 women whose single incident HPV16 infection cleared within 12 months with no development of precancer or cancer. Blood from cases was collected at the visit at which the lesion was first identified, whereas blood from controls was collected once infection was no longer detected. The paper's findings and limits, for the study overall: CIN3+ cases had significantly higher TCR repertoire richness than controls across sequencing depths, but evenness did not differ between the groups. Whether associations preceded infection or resulted from infection could not be shown with the cross-sectional design, and effector/memory subsets and HPV-specific T cells were not isolated. Random forest classifiers that combined richness and V gene abundances separated cases from controls with an estimated AUC of less than 0.85. Because T-cell numbers per sample were unknown, differences in richness could reflect varying T-cell content rather than repertoire biology.

Every participant had a single incident cervical HPV16 infection, and prevalent HPV16 infections were excluded. Cervical HPV DNA was detected with MY09/MY11 PCR, and genotyping was done by dot-blot hybridization. About 15 mL of heparinized blood were centrifuged, and the buffy coat was aliquoted, frozen at -30°C, then stored at -80°C. QIAGEN kits were used to extract genomic DNA from the buffy coat specimens. As to this clone: Which antigen it targets is not known.

Using the immunoSEQ assay, multiplex PCR amplified TCR beta CDR3 regions from an average of around 1,300 ng of genomic DNA per sample. Primer bias was corrected in the assay by using a complete synthetic TCR repertoire to establish an amplification baseline. The amplicons were sequenced on the Illumina platform. Under the source paper's analysis protocol: Sequences were error-corrected by clustering with frequency ratios and a modified nearest-neighbor algorithm, then analyzed in the immunoSEQ Analyzer with IMGT gene definitions. At each rarefaction depth, TCR richness and evenness were averaged over 20 rarefaction repeats, and samples with fewer sequences than the depth were excluded. Wilcoxon rank sum tests with FDR correction were used to compare relative abundances of V, D and J genes between the groups. Blinded duplicates gave an intraclass correlation of around 96% for TCR richness and an average of roughly 76% across around 66 gene segments. TCRdb's version of the immuneACCESS table is confined to in-frame rearrangements and falls short of the full clone set. An unresolved V gene accounts for under half of the shortfall where checked; the remainder is of unknown origin. V and J calls and clone size follow that table, whereas D and trimming were derived from the DNA. This specimen's table enumerates tens of thousands of clones. The ten largest clones represent 11% of the sample.

The receptor was derived from a woman between 18 and 70 years old with a cervical HPV16 infection that either progressed to CIN3+ or cleared (not recorded which). Sequenced sample: blood buffy coat.

CDR3 bases read: TGTGCCAGCTCACCCCAGCCTAGCGTCACCGGGGAG. Translated, it gives CASSPQPSVTGE. The complete CDR3 sequence is CASSPQPSVTGELFF. Recombination joined TRBV18 with TRBJ2-2; matching of 6 bases hints at TRBD2 as the D gene. The read finishes 3 residues shy of the CDR3 end, and the germline J gene is used to complete it. The germline ends are 12 bases apart after V is trimmed by 3 bases and J by 4 bases. CDR1 is given as KGHSH and CDR2 as LQKENI, both from the germline V gene. The cysteine opens and the phenylalanine closes a CDR3 of 15 amino acids. Sequencing covers 36 bases of the CDR3, shown here with the frame starting at base 1.